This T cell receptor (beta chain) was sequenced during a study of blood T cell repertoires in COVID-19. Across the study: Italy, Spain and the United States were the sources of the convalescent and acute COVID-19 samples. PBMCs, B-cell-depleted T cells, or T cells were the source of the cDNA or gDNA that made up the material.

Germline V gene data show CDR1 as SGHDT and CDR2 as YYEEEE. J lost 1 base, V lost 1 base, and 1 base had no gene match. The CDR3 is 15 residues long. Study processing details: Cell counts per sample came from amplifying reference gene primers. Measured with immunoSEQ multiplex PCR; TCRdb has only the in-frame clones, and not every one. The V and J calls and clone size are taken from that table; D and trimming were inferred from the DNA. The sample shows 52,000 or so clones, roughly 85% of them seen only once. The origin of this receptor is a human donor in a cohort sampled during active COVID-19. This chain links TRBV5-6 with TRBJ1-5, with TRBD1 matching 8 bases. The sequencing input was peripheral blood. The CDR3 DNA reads TGTGCCAGCAGCTTGAGGGACAGGAGCAATCAGCCCCAGCATTTT. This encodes CASSLRDRSNQPQHF.